This entry lists 9 T cell receptor beta chains sequenced from one sample in a study of blood T cell repertoires in COVID-19. The assay was immunoSEQ multiplex PCR, and TCRdb's table has in-frame clones only and misses some. The data contain 70,000 or so clones, 76% of them singletons. The sample was peripheral blood. These receptors came from a man aged 60 to 75 with COVID-19, enrolled during active disease.

The CDR3 coding sequence is TGTGCCAGCAGACGAAGCCGGGGGGGAGCCACAGATACGCAGTATTTT. It encodes CASRRSRGGATDTQYF. This sequence joins TRBV7-2 and TRBJ2-3; 8 positions agree with TRBD2. In germline, CDR1 is SGHTA, CDR2 FQGNSA. This CDR3 has 16 amino acids. The V segment lost 6 bases and the J segment 2 bases; nucleotides outside the gene matches: 10.

J is TRBJ2-7 and V is TRBV5-6; TRBD2 matches at 11 bases. The CDR3 runs 17 residues. J gave up 4 bases and V 4 bases, and 13 bases lay outside the gene matches. Germline-derived CDR1 and CDR2 are SGHDT and YYEEEE. The chain's CDR3 is CASSLRLAGFQFYEQYF. The CDR3 bases are TGTGCCAGCAGCCTCCGACTAGCGGGGTTCCAGTTTTACGAGCAGTACTTC.

This rearrangement joins TRBV25-1 to TRBJ1-1; D gene uncertain. The CDR3 runs to 15 residues. Trimming took 3 bases from V and 7 from J, leaving 18 bases between them. Germline V gene sequence: CDR1 MGHDK, CDR2 SYGVNS. This CDR3 is CASSERWARGNEAFF. The CDR3 nucleotides are TGTGCCAGCAGTGAGAGGTGGGCGCGGGGAAATGAAGCTTTCTTT.

This clone appeared once. The chain combines TRBV27 with TRBJ2-5; 9 positions match TRBD2. The CDR3 contains 14 residues. The V gene end was trimmed by 8 bases and the J gene end by 4 bases; junction bases not matched to a gene: 8. CDR1 is MNHEY and CDR2 is SMNVEV in the germline V gene (reference sequence). CDR3 amino acids: CASHRAGGLETQYF. The CDR3 region has the DNA TGTGCCAGCCATAGAGCGGGGGGCTTAGAGACCCAGTACTTC.

A few counts support this clone. The chain links TRBV6-1 to TRBJ1-5, with D uncertain. Per germline, CDR1 MNHNS and CDR2 SASEGT. V shed 3 bases and J shed 6 bases, with 12 bases lying between them. The CDR3 has 14 amino acids. The CDR3 protein is CASSEIGSSQPQHF. In DNA, the CDR3 is TGTGCCAGCAGTGAGATCGGTAGTAGTCAGCCCCAGCATTTT.

The chain joins TRBV28 to TRBJ2-1; 8 bases line up with TRBD1. CDR3 length equals 13 residues. Germline trimming cut 8 bases from V and 8 bases from J; bases unmatched to any gene: 8. Germline V gene lookup returns CDR1 MDHEN and CDR2 SYDVKM. CDR3 sequence reads: CASSDRGRDEQFF. The CDR3 DNA reads TGTGCCAGCTCCGACAGGGGTAGGGATGAGCAGTTCTTC.

This clone was seen once. The rearrangement links TRBV6-5 to TRBJ1-5, with TRBD1 identical over 11 bases. CDR3 length: 14 residues. With V trimmed by 6 bases and J by 7 bases, 5 bases remained unmatched. Germline V gene lookup returns CDR1 MNHEY and CDR2 SVGAGI. The CDR3 DNA follows: TGTGCCAGCAGGAGGACAGGGGGCGGCCAGCCCCAGCATTTT. Translation gives CASRRTGGGQPQHF.

The chain has TRBV28 and TRBJ2-7; maybe TRBD1 (6 bases). The CDR3 has 16 residues. V was clipped by 4 bases and J by 4 bases, with 20 bases between them. Germline V CDR1 and CDR2: MDHEN, SYDVKM. The CDR3 region is CASSSGESFLGYEQYF. The CDR3 region has the DNA TGTGCCAGCAGTTCAGGGGAATCTTTTTTAGGGTACGAGCAGTACTTC.

This clone was counted a few times. The genes are TRBV12-3 or TRBV12-4 and TRBJ2-5, with 7 bases fitting TRBD2. The CDR3 totals 13 residues. Trimming removed 5 bases from V and 5 bases from J; junction bases left unmatched: 5. The CDR3 coding sequence is TGTGCCAGCAGTCCAGGACTAGGGGAGACCCAGTACTTC. Protein sequence: CASSPGLGETQYF.